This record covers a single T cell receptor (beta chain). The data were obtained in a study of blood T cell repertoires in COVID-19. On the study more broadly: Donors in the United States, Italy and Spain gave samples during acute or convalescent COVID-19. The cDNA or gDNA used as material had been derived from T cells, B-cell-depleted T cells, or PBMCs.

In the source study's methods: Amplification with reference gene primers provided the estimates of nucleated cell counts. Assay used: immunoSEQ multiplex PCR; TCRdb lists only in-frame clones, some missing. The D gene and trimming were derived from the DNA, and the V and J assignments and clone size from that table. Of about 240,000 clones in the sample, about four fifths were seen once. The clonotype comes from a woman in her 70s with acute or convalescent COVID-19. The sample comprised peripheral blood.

This chain's CDR3 is CASSQDFLAGGETQYF. DNA of the CDR3: TGCGCCAGCAGCCAAGATTTCCTAGCGGGGGGGGAGACCCAGTACTTC. The gene calls are TRBV4-3 and TRBJ2-5, with 12 bases matching TRBD2. CDR1 and CDR2 from the germline V gene are LGHNA and YSLEER. This CDR3 has 16 residues. V was pared by 0 bases and J by 5 bases, with 4 bases of the junction left unmatched.